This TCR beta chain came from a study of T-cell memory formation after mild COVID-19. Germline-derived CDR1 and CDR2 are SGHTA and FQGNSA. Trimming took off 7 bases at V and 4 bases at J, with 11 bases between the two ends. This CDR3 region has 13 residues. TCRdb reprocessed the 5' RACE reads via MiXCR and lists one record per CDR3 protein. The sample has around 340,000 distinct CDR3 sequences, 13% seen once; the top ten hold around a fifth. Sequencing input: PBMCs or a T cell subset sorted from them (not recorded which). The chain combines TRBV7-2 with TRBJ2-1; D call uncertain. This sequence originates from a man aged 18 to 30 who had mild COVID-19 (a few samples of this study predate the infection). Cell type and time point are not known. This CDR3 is CASTLGTYNEQFF. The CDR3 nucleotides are TGTGCCAGCACCCTGGGCACTTACAATGAGCAGTTCTTC.